This is a list of T cell receptor beta chains from one sample in a study of Ad26.COV2.S vaccination and SARS-CoV-2 variants. This table comes from immunoSEQ multiplex PCR, and its TCRdb copy is limited to in-frame clones, with some not included. The sample shows 350,000 to 550,000 clones, 80% to 90% of them seen only once. Sequenced here: peripheral blood, sampled in a trial of Ad26.COV2.S vaccine versus placebo. The receptors come from a person aged 18 to 59 who received the Ad26.COV2.S COVID-19 vaccine or a placebo. The CDR3 runs from the conserved cysteine through the conserved F or W. The D gene is left open where the match is weak. Only some rows state a clone size, as once, few, many or a class for expanded clones.

size: few; V: TRBV7-8; J: TRBJ2-5; D: -; DNA: TGTGCCAGCAGCCCATCAGAAAGGGAGGAAGAGACCCAGTACTTC; CDR3: CASSPSEREEETQYF
size: -; V: TRBV30; J: TRBJ1-6; D: -; DNA: TGTGCCTGGACCACAGGGCAAGTGTCACCCCTCCACTTT; CDR3: CAWTTGQVSPLHF
size: -; V: TRBV5-1; J: TRBJ2-5; D: TRBD2; DNA: TGCGCCAGCAGCTGGACTAGCGGGAATGACGAGACCCAGTACTTC; CDR3: CASSWTSGNDETQYF
size: -; V: TRBV7-2; J: TRBJ1-1; D: -; DNA: TGTGCCAGCAAGGAATCCGTGAACACTGAAGCTTTCTTT; CDR3: CASKESVNTEAFF
size: -; V: TRBV4-3; J: TRBJ2-1; D: TRBD2; DNA: TGCGCCAGCAGCCACCTTAGCGGGAGGACCTACAATGAGCAGTTCTTC; CDR3: CASSHLSGRTYNEQFF
size: -; V: TRBV19; J: TRBJ1-1; D: TRBD1; DNA: TGTGCCAGTAGTATAACAGGGGGCTCCGCTGAAGCTTTCTTT; CDR3: CASSITGGSAEAFF
size: -; V: TRBV29-1; J: TRBJ1-2; D: TRBD1; DNA: TGCAGCGTTGAAAGGGGGCTCGGCTATGGCTACACCTTC; CDR3: CSVERGLGYGYTF
size: -; V: TRBV4-2; J: TRBJ2-7; D: TRBD2; DNA: TGTGCCAGCAGCCCCGCGGCTAGCGGGGGATCCTACGAGCAGTACTTC; CDR3: CASSPAASGGSYEQYF
size: -; V: TRBV29-1; J: TRBJ2-3; D: TRBD2; DNA: TGCAGCGTTGAAAGACTAGCGGGAGGCACAGATACGCAGTATTTT; CDR3: CSVERLAGGTDTQYF
size: -; V: TRBV7-2; J: TRBJ2-3; D: -; DNA: TGTGCCAGCAGCTTGGAACCTCTCAATACGCAGTATTTT; CDR3: CASSLEPLNTQYF
size: -; V: TRBV7-9; J: TRBJ1-1; D: -; DNA: TGTGCCAGCAGCTTAGTTGGTGTCGGACAGCCGAACACTGAAGCTTTCTTT; CDR3: CASSLVGVGQPNTEAFF
size: -; V: TRBV5-5; J: TRBJ1-5; D: -; DNA: TGTGCCAGCAGCTTGTGGGGTGGAAATCAGCCCCAGCATTTT; CDR3: CASSLWGGNQPQHF
size: -; V: TRBV12-3/TRBV12-4; J: TRBJ1-1; D: -; DNA: TGTGCCAGCAGTTTTGCCGCAGGGGCAGCTTTCTTT; CDR3: CASSFAAGAAFF
size: -; V: TRBV2; J: TRBJ1-3; D: TRBD1; DNA: TGTGCCAGCAGTGCGGACAGGGTCTCTCTAGGAAACACCATATATTTT; CDR3: CASSADRVSLGNTIYF
size: -; V: TRBV2; J: TRBJ1-6; D: TRBD1; DNA: TGTGCCAGCAGTTACCTTACAGGGGATTTTGATTCACCCCTCCACTTT; CDR3: CASSYLTGDFDSPLHF
size: -; V: TRBV7-3; J: TRBJ2-2; D: TRBD2; DNA: TGTGCCAGCAGCTTAAAGGTCTCCCTAGCGGGAAACACCGGGGAGCTGTTTTTT; CDR3: CASSLKVSLAGNTGELFF
size: -; V: TRBV2; J: TRBJ2-3; D: TRBD2; DNA: TGTGCCAGCGTCCCTAGCGGGGTCACCATGGATACGCAGTATTTT; CDR3: CASVPSGVTMDTQYF
size: -; V: TRBV28; J: TRBJ1-5; D: -; DNA: TGTGCCAGCACCAATACAGGGCCCCCGCCCCAGCATTTT; CDR3: CASTNTGPPPQHF
size: -; V: TRBV5-4; J: TRBJ1-2; D: -; DNA: TGTGCCAGCAGCTGGGATCGGAGTACGAACTATGGCTACACCTTC; CDR3: CASSWDRSTNYGYTF
size: -; V: TRBV4-2; J: TRBJ1-2; D: TRBD1; DNA: TGTGCCAGCAGCCAGGGGACAGCAAACTATGGCTACACCTTC; CDR3: CASSQGTANYGYTF
size: -; V: TRBV19; J: TRBJ1-6; D: -; DNA: TGTGCCAGTAGTATTCCTCTGGGGAATTCACCCCTCCACTTT; CDR3: CASSIPLGNSPLHF
size: -; V: TRBV6-4; J: TRBJ2-4; D: -; DNA: TGTGCCAGCAGTGACTTCCCGGCAAGGGCCAAAAACATTCAGTACTTC; CDR3: CASSDFPARAKNIQYF
size: -; V: TRBV28; J: TRBJ2-3; D: -; DNA: TGTGCCAGCAGTTCCACGACTTTCTTAGATACGCAGTATTTT; CDR3: CASSSTTFLDTQYF
size: -; V: TRBV6-1; J: TRBJ2-3; D: -; DNA: TGTGCCAGCAGTGAATGGCGCGGAAGAGACACAGATACGCAGTATTTT; CDR3: CASSEWRGRDTDTQYF
size: many; V: TRBV9; J: TRBJ1-3; D: -; DNA: TGTGCCAGCAGCCTTACAGTCTCTGGAAACACCATATATTTT; CDR3: CASSLTVSGNTIYF
size: -; V: TRBV20-1; J: TRBJ2-1; D: -; DNA: TGCAGTGCTAGTTCCCAGGTTCCAAGCTCCTACAATGAGCAGTTCTTC; CDR3: CSASSQVPSSYNEQFF
size: -; V: TRBV7-9; J: TRBJ2-3; D: TRBD2; DNA: TGTGCCAGCAGCATTTCCATGCGGGAGGACATGGATACGCAGTATTTT; CDR3: CASSISMREDMDTQYF
size: -; V: TRBV3-1/TRBV3-2; J: TRBJ2-3; D: TRBD2; DNA: TGTGCCAGCAGCCCGTCCGGGAGGATGGATACGCAGTATTTT; CDR3: CASSPSGRMDTQYF
size: -; V: TRBV19; J: TRBJ2-1; D: TRBD1; DNA: TGTGCCAGTTCGAACCAGGGGGCCGCCAATGAGCAGTTCTTC; CDR3: CASSNQGAANEQFF
size: once; V: TRBV25-1; J: TRBJ2-5; D: TRBD1; DNA: TGTGCCAGCAGTGAACAGGGGGCAAGAGAGACCCAGTACTTC; CDR3: CASSEQGARETQYF
size: -; V: TRBV4-3; J: TRBJ1-6; D: TRBD1; DNA: TGCGCCAGCAGCCAGATTACAGGGGATAATTCACCCCTCCACTTT; CDR3: CASSQITGDNSPLHF
size: -; V: TRBV6-5; J: TRBJ1-1; D: -; DNA: TGTGCCAGCAGTATTCAGGGGTTCGGAGTCACTGAAGCTTTCTTT; CDR3: CASSIQGFGVTEAFF
size: once; V: TRBV7-2; J: TRBJ2-6; D: -; DNA: TGTGCCAGCAGCTTTGGTTTGCCTGGGGCCAACGTCCTGACTTTC; CDR3: CASSFGLPGANVLTF
size: -; V: TRBV28; J: TRBJ2-7; D: -; DNA: TGTGCCAGCATCATGAACTGGGGGTACGAGCAGTACTTC; CDR3: CASIMNWGYEQYF
size: -; V: TRBV6-2/TRBV6-3; J: TRBJ2-1; D: TRBD1; DNA: TGTGCCAGCAGTTGGGACAGGGGCTATGAGCAGTTCTTC; CDR3: CASSWDRGYEQFF
size: -; V: TRBV5-1; J: TRBJ1-1; D: -; DNA: TGCGCCAGCAGCCCGGGACAGAACACTGAAGCTTTCTTT; CDR3: CASSPGQNTEAFF
size: -; V: TRBV5-1; J: TRBJ2-5; D: -; DNA: TGCGCCAGCAGCTTGGCCCAGGGCCGGGAGACCCAGTACTTC; CDR3: CASSLAQGRETQYF
size: -; V: TRBV18; J: TRBJ2-1; D: TRBD1; DNA: TGTGCCAGCTCACAATCACGTGGACAGGGCGAGCAGTTCTTC; CDR3: CASSQSRGQGEQFF
size: few; V: TRBV4-2; J: TRBJ2-7; D: -; DNA: TGTGCCAGCAGCCAGACCAGGACTAACTCCTACGAGCAGTACTTC; CDR3: CASSQTRTNSYEQYF
size: once; V: TRBV6-5; J: TRBJ1-3; D: -; DNA: TGTGCCAGCACCGAGGGGGGGGCGCGGGACACCATATATTTT; CDR3: CASTEGGARDTIYF
size: -; V: TRBV24-1; J: TRBJ2-7; D: -; DNA: TGTGCCACCAGTGACTCAGGCCGACCCTACGAGCAGTACTTC; CDR3: CATSDSGRPYEQYF
size: few; V: TRBV19; J: TRBJ1-6; D: -; DNA: TGTGCCAGTAGCTGGTCAGGAGGCGACTCACCCCTCCACTTT; CDR3: CASSWSGGDSPLHF
size: -; V: TRBV13; J: TRBJ1-1; D: -; DNA: TGTGCCAGCAGCCCCACAGGTGAAGCTTTCTTT; CDR3: CASSPTGEAFF